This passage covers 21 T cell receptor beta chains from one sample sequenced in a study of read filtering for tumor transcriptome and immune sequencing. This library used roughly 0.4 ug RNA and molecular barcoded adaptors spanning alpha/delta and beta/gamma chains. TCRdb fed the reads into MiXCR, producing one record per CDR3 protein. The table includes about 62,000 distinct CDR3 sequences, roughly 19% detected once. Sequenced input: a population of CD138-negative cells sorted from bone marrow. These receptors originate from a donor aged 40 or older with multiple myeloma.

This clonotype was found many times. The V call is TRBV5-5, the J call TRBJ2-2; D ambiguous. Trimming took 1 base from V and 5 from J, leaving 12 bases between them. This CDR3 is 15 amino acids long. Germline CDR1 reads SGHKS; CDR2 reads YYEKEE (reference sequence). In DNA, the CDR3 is TGTGCCAGCAGCTTGATTCAGTCCTCTACCGGGGAGCTGTTTTTT. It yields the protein CASSLIQSSTGELFF. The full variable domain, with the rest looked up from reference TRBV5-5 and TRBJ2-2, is DAGVTQSPTHLIKTRGQQVTLRCSPISGHKSVSWYQQVLGQGPQFIFQYYEKEERGRGNFPDRFSARQFPNYSSELNVNALLLGDSALYLCASSLIQSSTGELFFGEGSRLTVL.

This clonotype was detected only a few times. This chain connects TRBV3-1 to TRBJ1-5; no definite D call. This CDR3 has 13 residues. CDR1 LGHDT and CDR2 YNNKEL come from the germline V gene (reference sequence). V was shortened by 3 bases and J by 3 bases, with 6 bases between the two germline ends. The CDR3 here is CASSQGPNQPQHF. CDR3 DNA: TGTGCCAGCAGCCAGGGCCCCAATCAGCCCCAGCATTTT.

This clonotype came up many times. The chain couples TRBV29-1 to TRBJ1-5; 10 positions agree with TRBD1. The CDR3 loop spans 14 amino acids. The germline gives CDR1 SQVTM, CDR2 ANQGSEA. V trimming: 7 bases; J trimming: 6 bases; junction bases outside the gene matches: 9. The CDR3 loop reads CSALTGGKGQPQHF. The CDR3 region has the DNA TGCAGCGCCCTGACAGGGGGCAAGGGTCAGCCCCAGCATTTT.

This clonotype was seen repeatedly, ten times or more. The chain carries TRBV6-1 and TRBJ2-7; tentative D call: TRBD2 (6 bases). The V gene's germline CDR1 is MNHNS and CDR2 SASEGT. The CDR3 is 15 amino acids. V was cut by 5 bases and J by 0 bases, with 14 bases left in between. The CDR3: CASSYSGGLSYEQYF. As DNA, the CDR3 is TGTGCCAGCAGTTACTCCGGGGGACTCTCCTACGAGCAGTACTTC.

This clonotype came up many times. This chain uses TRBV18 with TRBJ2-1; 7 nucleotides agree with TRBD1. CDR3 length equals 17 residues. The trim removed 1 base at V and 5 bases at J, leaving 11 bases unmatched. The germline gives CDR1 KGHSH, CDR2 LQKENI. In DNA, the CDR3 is TGTGCCAGCTCACCACTCTCCGGGACAGCCTCAAACAATGAGCAGTTCTTC. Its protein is CASSPLSGTASNNEQFF.

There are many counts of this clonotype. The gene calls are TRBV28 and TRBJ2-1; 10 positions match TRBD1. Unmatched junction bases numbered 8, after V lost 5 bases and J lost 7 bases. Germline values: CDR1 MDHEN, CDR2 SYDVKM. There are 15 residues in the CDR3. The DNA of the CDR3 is TGTGCCAGCAGTCAAACCGGGACAGGGGTTAATGAGCAGTTCTTC. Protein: CASSQTGTGVNEQFF. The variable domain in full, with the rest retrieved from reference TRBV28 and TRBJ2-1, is DVKVTQSSRYLVKRTGEKVFLECVQDMDHENMFWYRQDPGLGLRLIYFSYDVKMKEKGDIPEGYSVSREKKERFSLILESASTNQTSMYLCASSQTGTGVNEQFFGPGTRLTVL.

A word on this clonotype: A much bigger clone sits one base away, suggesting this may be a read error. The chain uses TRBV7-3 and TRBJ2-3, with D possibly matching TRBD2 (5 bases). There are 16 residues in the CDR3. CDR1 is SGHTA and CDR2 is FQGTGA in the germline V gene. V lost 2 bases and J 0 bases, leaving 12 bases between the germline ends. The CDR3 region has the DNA TGTGCCAGCAGCTTACCAGCGGACCTTAGCACAGATACGCAGTATTTT. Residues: CASSLPADLSTDTQYF.

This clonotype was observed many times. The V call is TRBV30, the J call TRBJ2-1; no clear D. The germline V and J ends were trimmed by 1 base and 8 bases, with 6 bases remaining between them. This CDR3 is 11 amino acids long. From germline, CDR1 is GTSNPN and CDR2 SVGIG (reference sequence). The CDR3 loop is CAWSEDHEQFF. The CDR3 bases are TGTGCCTGGAGTGAAGACCATGAGCAGTTCTTC.

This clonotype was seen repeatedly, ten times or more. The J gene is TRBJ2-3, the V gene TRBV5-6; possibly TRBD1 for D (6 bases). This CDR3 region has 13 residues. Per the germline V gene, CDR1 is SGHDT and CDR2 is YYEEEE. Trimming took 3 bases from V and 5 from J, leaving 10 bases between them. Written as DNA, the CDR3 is TGTGCCAGCAGCTCCTCAGGGGAAGATACGCAGTATTTT. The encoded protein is CASSSSGEDTQYF.

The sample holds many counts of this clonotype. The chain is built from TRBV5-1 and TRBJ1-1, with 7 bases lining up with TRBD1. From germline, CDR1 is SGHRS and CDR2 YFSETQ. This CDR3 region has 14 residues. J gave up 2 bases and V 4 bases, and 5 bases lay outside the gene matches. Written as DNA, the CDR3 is TGCGCCAGCAGCCCGGGACAGATCAACACTGAAGCTTTCTTT. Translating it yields CASSPGQINTEAFF. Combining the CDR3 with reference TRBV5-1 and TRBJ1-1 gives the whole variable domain KAGVTQTPRYLIKTRGQQVTLSCSPISGHRSVSWYQQTPGQGLQFLFEYFSETQRNKGNFPGRFSGRQFSNSRSEMNVSTLELGDSALYLCASSPGQINTEAFFGQGTRLTVV.

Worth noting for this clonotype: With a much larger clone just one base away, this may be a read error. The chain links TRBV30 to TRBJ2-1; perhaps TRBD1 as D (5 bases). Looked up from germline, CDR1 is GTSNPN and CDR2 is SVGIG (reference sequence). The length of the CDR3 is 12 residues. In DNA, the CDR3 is TGTGCCTGGAGTGTACAGGTCAATGGGCAGTTCTTC. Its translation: CAWSVQVNGQFF.

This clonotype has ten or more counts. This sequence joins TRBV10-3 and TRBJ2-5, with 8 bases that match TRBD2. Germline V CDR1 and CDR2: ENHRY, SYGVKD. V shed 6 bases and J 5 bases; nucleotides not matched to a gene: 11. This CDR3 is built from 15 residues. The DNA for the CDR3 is TGTGCCATCAGCCAAACCGGGGGGGCATGGGAGACCCAGTACTTC. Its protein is CAISQTGGAWETQYF.

The CDR3 is CSASSGGSTDTQYF. As DNA, the CDR3 is TGCAGTGCTAGTAGCGGCGGGAGCACAGATACGCAGTATTTT. The rearrangement uses TRBV20-1 and TRBJ2-3; D is perhaps TRBD2 (6 bases). The ends were cut back, 3 bases at V and 0 bases at J, with 10 bases in the middle. This CDR3 has 14 residues. Per the germline V gene, CDR1 is DFQATT and CDR2 is SNEGSKA (reference sequence).

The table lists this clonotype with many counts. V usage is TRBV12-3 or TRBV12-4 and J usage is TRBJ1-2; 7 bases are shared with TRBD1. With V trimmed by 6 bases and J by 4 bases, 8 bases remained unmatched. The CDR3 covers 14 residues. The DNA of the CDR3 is TGTGCCAGCAGGGGGGACAGTTACAGCTATGGCTACACCTTC. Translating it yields CASRGDSYSYGYTF.

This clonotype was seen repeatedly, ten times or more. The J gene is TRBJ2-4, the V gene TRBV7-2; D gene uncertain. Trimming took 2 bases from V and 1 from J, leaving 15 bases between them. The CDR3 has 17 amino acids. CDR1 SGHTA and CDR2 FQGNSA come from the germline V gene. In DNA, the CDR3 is TGTGCCAGCAGCTTAAATGGGTTTCAATGGGCCAAAAACATTCAGTACTTC. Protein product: CASSLNGFQWAKNIQYF. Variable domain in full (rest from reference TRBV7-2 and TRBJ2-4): GAGVSQSPSNKVTEKGKDVELRCDPISGHTALYWYRQSLGQGLEFLIYFQGNSAPDKSGLPSDRFSAERTGGSVSTLTIQRTQQEDSAVYLCASSLNGFQWAKNIQYFGAGTRLSVL.

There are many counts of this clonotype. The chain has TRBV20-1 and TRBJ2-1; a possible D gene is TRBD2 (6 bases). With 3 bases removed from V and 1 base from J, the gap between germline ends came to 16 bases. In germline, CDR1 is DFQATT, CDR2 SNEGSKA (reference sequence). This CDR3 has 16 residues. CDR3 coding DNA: TGCAGTGCTAGGGCCCATTCGGGAGATTCCTACAATGAGCAGTTCTTC. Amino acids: CSARAHSGDSYNEQFF.

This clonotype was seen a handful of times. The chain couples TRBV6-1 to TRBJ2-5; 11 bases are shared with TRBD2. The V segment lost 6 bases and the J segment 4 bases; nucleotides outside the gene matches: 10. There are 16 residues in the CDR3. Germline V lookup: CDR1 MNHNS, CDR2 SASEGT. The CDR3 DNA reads TGTGCCAGCAGACTAGCGGGGGCCGGACTACTAGAGACCCAGTACTTC. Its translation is CASRLAGAGLLETQYF.

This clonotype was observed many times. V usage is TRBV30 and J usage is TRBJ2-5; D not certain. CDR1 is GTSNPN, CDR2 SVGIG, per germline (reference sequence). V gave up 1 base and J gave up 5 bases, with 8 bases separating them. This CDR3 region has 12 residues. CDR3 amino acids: CAWSGLIETQYF. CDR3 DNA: TGTGCCTGGAGTGGGTTAATTGAGACCCAGTACTTC.

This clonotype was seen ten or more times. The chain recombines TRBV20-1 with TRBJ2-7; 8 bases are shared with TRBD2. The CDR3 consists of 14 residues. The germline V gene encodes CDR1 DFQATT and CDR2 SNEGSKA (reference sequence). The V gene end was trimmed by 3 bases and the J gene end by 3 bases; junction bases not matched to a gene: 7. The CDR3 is CSASKLAVRYEQYF. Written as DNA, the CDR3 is TGCAGTGCTAGCAAACTAGCGGTTCGCTACGAGCAGTACTTC.

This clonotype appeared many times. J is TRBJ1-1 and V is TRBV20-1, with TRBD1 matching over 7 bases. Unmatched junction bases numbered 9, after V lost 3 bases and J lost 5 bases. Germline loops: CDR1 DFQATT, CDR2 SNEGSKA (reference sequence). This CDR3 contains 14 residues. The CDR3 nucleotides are TGCAGTGCTAGTGGGGCGACAGGGAGGACTGAAGCTTTCTTT. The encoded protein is CSASGATGRTEAFF.

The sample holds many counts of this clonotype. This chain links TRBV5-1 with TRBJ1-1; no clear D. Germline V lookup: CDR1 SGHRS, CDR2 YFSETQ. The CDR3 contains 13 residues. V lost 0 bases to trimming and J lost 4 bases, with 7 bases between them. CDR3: CASSLEGVTEAFF. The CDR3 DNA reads TGCGCCAGCAGCTTGGAGGGAGTCACTGAAGCTTTCTTT.